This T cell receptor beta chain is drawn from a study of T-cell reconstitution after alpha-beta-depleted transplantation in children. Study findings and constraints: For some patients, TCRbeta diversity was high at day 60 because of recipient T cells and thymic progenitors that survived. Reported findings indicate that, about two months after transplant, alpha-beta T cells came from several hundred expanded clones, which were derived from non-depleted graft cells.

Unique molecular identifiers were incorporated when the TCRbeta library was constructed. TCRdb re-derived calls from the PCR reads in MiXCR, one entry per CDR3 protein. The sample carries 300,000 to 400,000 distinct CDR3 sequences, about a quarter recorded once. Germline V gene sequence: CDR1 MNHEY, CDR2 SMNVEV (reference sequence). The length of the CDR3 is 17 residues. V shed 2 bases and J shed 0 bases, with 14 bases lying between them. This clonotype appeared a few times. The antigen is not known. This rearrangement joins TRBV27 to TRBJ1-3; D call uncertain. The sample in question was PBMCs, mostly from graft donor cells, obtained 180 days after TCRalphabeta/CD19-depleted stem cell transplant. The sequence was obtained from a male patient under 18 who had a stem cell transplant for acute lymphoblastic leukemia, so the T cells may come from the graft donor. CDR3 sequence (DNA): TGTGCCAGCAGTTTAATAACGGACTGGGCCTCTGGAAACACCATATATTTT. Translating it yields CASSLITDWASGNTIYF.